A single sample gave rise to the 9 T cell receptor beta chains below, sequenced in a study of T cells after yellow fever vaccination. One entry per CDR3 protein, called by TCRdb with MiXCR from the 5' RACE reads. The repertoire holds about 260,000 distinct CDR3 sequences, with 3.6% as singletons. The sequences come from PBMCs, collected 15 days after the yellow fever booster vaccination. These receptors were collected from a man between 18 and 35 years old who received the YFV17D yellow fever vaccine.

The sample holds many counts of this clonotype. The chain combines TRBV12-3 or TRBV12-4 with TRBJ1-1; D not certain. V was clipped by 6 bases and J by 4 bases, with 15 bases between them. The CDR3 is 14 amino acids. The CDR3 is CASSYREGGTEAFF. CDR3 bases: TGTGCCAGCAGCTACCGGGAAGGAGGCACTGAAGCTTTCTTT.

At least ten counts were recorded for this clonotype. The chain has TRBV21-1 and TRBJ1-3; whether TRBD1, the table's D call, matches the DNA was not checked. TRBV21-1 is assigned pseudogene status. The CDR3 is 15 residues long. Here the CDR3 DNA reads TGTGCCAGCAGCAAAGATGTCCTCTCTGGAAACACCATATATTTT. Translating gives CASSKDVLSGNTIYF.

This clonotype was observed at least ten times. The chain joins TRBV4-1 to TRBJ1-1; perhaps TRBD1 as D (5 bases). The germline V gene has CDR1 MGHRA and CDR2 YSYEKL. The length of the CDR3 is 16 residues. Trimming stripped 1 base from V and 4 bases from J, with 16 bases between. The CDR3 here is CASSQGSVVGGTEAFF. In DNA form, the CDR3 reads TGCGCCAGCAGCCAAGGGTCGGTGGTTGGGGGCACTGAAGCTTTCTTT.

This clonotype occurred many times. V usage is TRBV5-5 and J usage is TRBJ2-2, with TRBD1 identical over 9 bases. The CDR3 totals 15 residues. J lost 6 bases, V lost 2 bases, and 5 bases had no gene match. Germline CDR1 SGHKS, CDR2 YYEKEE (reference sequence). In nucleotides, the CDR3 is TGTGCCAGCAGCTTCGGACAGGGGTTTGCCGGGGAGCTGTTTTTT. It yields the protein CASSFGQGFAGELFF.

Ten or more counts support this clonotype. The chain couples TRBV6-5 to TRBJ1-3, with D hard to call. With 0 bases removed from V and 0 bases from J, the gap between germline ends came to 12 bases. Per germline, CDR1 MNHEY and CDR2 SVGAGI. The CDR3 runs 17 residues. CDR3: CASSYSLQPSSGNTIYF. The CDR3 nucleotides read TGTGCCAGCAGTTACTCATTACAGCCTAGCTCTGGAAACACCATATATTTT.

This clonotype came up many times. V usage is TRBV5-1 and J usage is TRBJ2-1; 11 bases agree with TRBD2. CDR1 is SGHRS, CDR2 YFSETQ, per germline. J gave up 7 bases and V 1 base, and 10 bases lay outside the gene matches. This CDR3 has 17 amino acids. As DNA, the CDR3 is TGCGCCAGCAGCTTGCAGCCGCTAGCGGGGGGAGGGAATGAGCAGTTCTTC. Encoded protein: CASSLQPLAGGGNEQFF. Looking up the rest from reference TRBV5-1 and TRBJ2-1 gives the full variable domain: KAGVTQTPRYLIKTRGQQVTLSCSPISGHRSVSWYQQTPGQGLQFLFEYFSETQRNKGNFPGRFSGRQFSNSRSEMNVSTLELGDSALYLCASSLQPLAGGGNEQFFGPGTRLTVL.

This clonotype has only a few counts. The chain couples TRBV4-3 to TRBJ2-2, with no clear D. The V gene's germline CDR1 is LGHNA and CDR2 YSLEER. The CDR3 contains 13 residues. V was shortened by 2 bases and J by 4 bases, with 5 bases between the two germline ends. CDR3: CASSQSITGELFF. CDR3 coding DNA: TGCGCCAGCAGCCAATCTATCACCGGGGAGCTGTTTTTT.

This clonotype has at least ten counts. The chain combines TRBV5-6 with TRBJ2-3; D gene ambiguous. Looked up from germline, CDR1 is SGHDT and CDR2 is YYEEEE. Trimming took 4 bases from V and 2 from J, leaving 14 bases between them. This CDR3 has 15 residues. The CDR3 DNA reads as TGTGCCAGCAGCCCGGATGGTTGGGACACAGATACGCAGTATTTT. Protein sequence: CASSPDGWDTDTQYF.

This clonotype was detected a few times. This sequence joins TRBV7-2 and TRBJ1-5, with D tentatively TRBD1 (6 bases). The CDR3 length is 16 residues. Germline V gene sequence: CDR1 SGHTA, CDR2 FQGNSA. With 4 bases removed from V and 0 bases from J, the gap between germline ends came to 13 bases. The CDR3 nucleotides are TGTGCCAGCAGCTGGGGGGTCAGGGGTAGCAATCAGCCCCAGCATTTT. Protein: CASSWGVRGSNQPQHF.